These T cell receptor beta chains were read from a single sample in a study of blood T cell repertoires in COVID-19. Only in-frame clones appear in the TCRdb table, and some are missing; sequencing was by immunoSEQ multiplex PCR. The table includes fewer than 250,000 clones, about nine tenths detected once. Sample: peripheral blood. These receptors came from a man between 70 and 80 years old with acute or convalescent COVID-19. CDR3s include the opening cysteine and the closing phenylalanine or tryptophan. D genes are given only for firm matches. Clone size is stated in some rows and not others, as once, few, many or a class when expanded.

TRBD2	TRBV5-1	TRBJ2-1	few	TGCGCCAGCAGCTTTCCTGAGCCCTCCTCACTAGCGGGAGAATACAATGAGCAGTTCTTC	CASSFPEPSSLAGEYNEQFF
.	TRBV12-5	TRBJ1-1	once	TGTGCTAGTGGTTCTCCCCTGCGGGCTTTCTTT	CASGSPLRAFF
.	TRBV11-2	TRBJ2-1	.	TGTGCCAGCAGCTCCGCGGCTTACAATGAGCAGTTCTTC	CASSSAAYNEQFF
TRBD1	TRBV10-3	TRBJ2-7	.	TGTGCCATCAGCTCCCGAGACAGGGATATGTACGAGCAGTACTTC	CAISSRDRDMYEQYF
TRBD1	TRBV7-6	TRBJ2-1	.	TGTGCCAGCACCCCTGTCCTGGGCGAGACAGGGCGGCAGTTCTTC	CASTPVLGETGRQFF
.	TRBV29-1	TRBJ1-2	.	TGCAGCGTTGAAGATGCGAGGGTATATGGCTACACCTTC	CSVEDARVYGYTF
TRBD2	TRBV5-1	TRBJ2-2	.	TGCGCCAGCAGCTTGCGAGCGGGAGGGACGAACACCGGGGAGCTGTTTTTT	CASSLRAGGTNTGELFF
TRBD2	TRBV6-5	TRBJ2-4	.	TGTGCCAGCAGTTTTTCGGGTGCGGGGGGGGACATTCAGTACTTC	CASSFSGAGGDIQYF
.	TRBV18	TRBJ1-1	once	TGTGCCAGCTCAGCTCGACAGAACACTGAAGCTTTCTTT	CASSARQNTEAFF
.	TRBV12-3/TRBV12-4	TRBJ1-1	few	TGTGCCAGCAGTTTCGTAGCCTTCACTGAAGCTTTCTTT	CASSFVAFTEAFF
.	TRBV18	TRBJ2-5	.	TGTGCCAGCTCACCTCACCAGGGGTCGGAGACCCAGTACTTC	CASSPHQGSETQYF
.	TRBV28	TRBJ1-2	.	TGTGCCAGCAGCCTCACCCGGACAGCTTACTATGGCTACACCTTC	CASSLTRTAYYGYTF
TRBD1	TRBV3-1/TRBV3-2	TRBJ2-1	.	TGTGCCAGCGGCAGGGGGATCCAAAACGAGCAGTTCTTC	CASGRGIQNEQFF
TRBD1	TRBV7-2	TRBJ1-1	.	TGTGCCAGCAGCAATGTACAGGGGGCATCAGGTGAAGCTTTCTTT	CASSNVQGASGEAFF
TRBD2	TRBV19	TRBJ2-1	.	TGTGCCAGTAGCCAACTAGCGGGAGGGATCGGTGAGCAGTTCTTC	CASSQLAGGIGEQFF
TRBD2	TRBV19	TRBJ2-3	.	TGTGCCAGTAGTTCCCAGCTGGGGGGGGCAGATACGCAGTATTTT	CASSSQLGGADTQYF
.	TRBV7-8	TRBJ2-1	once	TGTGCCAGCAGCTTAGGTCGGGTGATATCCTACAATGAGCAGTTCTTC	CASSLGRVISYNEQFF
.	TRBV7-8	TRBJ1-1	.	TGTGCCAGCAGCTTAGAGTATAGAACGGACACTGAAGCTTTCTTT	CASSLEYRTDTEAFF
TRBD2	TRBV28	TRBJ2-5	.	TGTGCCAGCAGTTCTAGCGGGGGGTCCCAAGAGACCCAGTACTTC	CASSSSGGSQETQYF
TRBD1	TRBV2	TRBJ2-3	.	TGTGCCAGCAGTGAAGTGGACAGGGGTAGCACAGATACGCAGTATTTT	CASSEVDRGSTDTQYF
.	TRBV29-1	TRBJ1-2	.	TGCAGCGTTAAACAGGGAAACTATGGCTACACCTTC	CSVKQGNYGYTF